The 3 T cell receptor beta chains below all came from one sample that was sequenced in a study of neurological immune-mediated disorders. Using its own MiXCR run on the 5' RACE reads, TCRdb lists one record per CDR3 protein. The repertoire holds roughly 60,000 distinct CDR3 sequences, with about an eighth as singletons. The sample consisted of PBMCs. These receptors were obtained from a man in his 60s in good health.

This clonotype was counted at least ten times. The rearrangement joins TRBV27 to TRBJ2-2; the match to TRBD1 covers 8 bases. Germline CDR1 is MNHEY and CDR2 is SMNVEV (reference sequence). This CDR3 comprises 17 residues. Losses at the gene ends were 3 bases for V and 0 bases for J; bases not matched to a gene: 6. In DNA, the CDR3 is TGTGCCAGCAGTTTCAGGGGGCAACCTTCGAACACCGGGGAGCTGTTTTTT. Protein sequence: CASSFRGQPSNTGELFF.

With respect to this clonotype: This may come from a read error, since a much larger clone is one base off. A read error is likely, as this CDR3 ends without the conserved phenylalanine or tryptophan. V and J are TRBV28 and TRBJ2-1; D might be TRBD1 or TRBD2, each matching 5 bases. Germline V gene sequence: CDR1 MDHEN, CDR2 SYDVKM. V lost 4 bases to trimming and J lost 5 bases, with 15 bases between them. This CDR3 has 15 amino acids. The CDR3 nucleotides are TGTGCCAGCAGTTCCCCGGGACGTAGCAACAATGAGCAGTTCTCC. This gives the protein CASSSPGRSNNEQFS.

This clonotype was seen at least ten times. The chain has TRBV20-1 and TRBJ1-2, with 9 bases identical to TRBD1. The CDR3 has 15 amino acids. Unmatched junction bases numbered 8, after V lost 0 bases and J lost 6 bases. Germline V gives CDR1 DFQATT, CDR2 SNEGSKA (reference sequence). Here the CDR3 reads CSARDLQGAVNGYTF. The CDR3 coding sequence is TGCAGTGCTAGAGATCTACAGGGGGCCGTCAATGGCTACACCTTC.